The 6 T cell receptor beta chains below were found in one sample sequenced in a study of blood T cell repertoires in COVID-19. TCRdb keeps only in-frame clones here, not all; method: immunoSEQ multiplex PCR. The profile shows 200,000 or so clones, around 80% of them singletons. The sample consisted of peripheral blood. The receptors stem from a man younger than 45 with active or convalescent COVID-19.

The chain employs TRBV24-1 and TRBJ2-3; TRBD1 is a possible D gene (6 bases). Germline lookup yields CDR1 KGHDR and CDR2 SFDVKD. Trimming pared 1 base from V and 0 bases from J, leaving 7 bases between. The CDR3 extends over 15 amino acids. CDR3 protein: CATSDFGTSTDTQYF. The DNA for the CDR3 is TGTGCCACCAGTGATTTCGGGACAAGCACAGATACGCAGTATTTT.

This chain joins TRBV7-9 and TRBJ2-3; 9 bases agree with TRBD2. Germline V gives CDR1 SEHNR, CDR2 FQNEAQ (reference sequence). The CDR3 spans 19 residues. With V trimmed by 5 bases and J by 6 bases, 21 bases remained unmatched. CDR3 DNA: TGTGCCAGCAGCCGCTCCACTCTGGTAGCGGGGGCGCCCGGGGATACGCAGTATTTT. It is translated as CASSRSTLVAGAPGDTQYF.

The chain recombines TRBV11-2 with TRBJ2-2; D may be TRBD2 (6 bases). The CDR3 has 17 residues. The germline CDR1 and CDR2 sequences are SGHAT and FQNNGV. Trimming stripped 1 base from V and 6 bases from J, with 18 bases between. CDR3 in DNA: TGTGCCAGCAGCTTAGGGCGGGGCAGACTTAGGTCCGGGGAGCTGTTTTTT. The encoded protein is CASSLGRGRLRSGELFF.

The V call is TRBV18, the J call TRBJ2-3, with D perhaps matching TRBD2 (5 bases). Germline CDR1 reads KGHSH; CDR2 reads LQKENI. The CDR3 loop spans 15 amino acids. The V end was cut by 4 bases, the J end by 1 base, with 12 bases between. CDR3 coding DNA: TGTGCCAGCTCACTTCCCGGGATCCGCACAGATACGCAGTATTTT. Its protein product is CASSLPGIRTDTQYF.

The CDR3 is CASSLVVGTSSGNTIYF. DNA for the CDR3: TGTGCCAGCAGCTTAGTTGTCGGGACAAGCTCTGGAAACACCATATATTTT. V gene TRBV7-8 combines with J gene TRBJ1-3; tentatively, D is TRBD1 (6 bases). V was trimmed by 1 base and J by 0 bases, leaving 13 bases between them. The CDR3 loop spans 17 amino acids. Germline V gene sequence: CDR1 SGHVS, CDR2 FQNEAQ.

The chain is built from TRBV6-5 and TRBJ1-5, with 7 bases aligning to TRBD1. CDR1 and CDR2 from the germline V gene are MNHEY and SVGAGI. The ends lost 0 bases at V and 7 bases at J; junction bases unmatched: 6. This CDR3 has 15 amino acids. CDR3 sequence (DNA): TGTGCCAGCAGTTACTCTGAGGACAGGCTCCAGCCCCAGCATTTT. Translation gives CASSYSEDRLQPQHF.